Presented here are 18 T cell receptor beta chains from one specimen sequenced in a study of brain T cells in children with intractable seizures listed by TCRdb under 2021. In the paper's terms, the time point label means: blood from clinic visit 5 months post-surgery; TSC patient then seizure free. The library was obtained by the immunoSEQ multiplex PCR assay. TCRdb provides this immuneACCESS table in a form limited to in-frame rearrangements. Some clones are lacking; in checked studies, under half of them reflect an unresolved V gene, and why the rest are absent is not known. Within this sample are about 320,000 clones, with over 90% of them counted one time only. The ten top clones hold 5.7% of the sample. The sequenced sample was peripheral blood, obtained less than 6 months after surgery. All receptors come from a boy under two years old with tuberous sclerosis and intractable seizures.

The chain links TRBV11-2 to TRBJ2-5; 9 positions match TRBD2. The CDR3 sequence is 16 residues long. With V trimmed by 3 bases and J by 0 bases, 5 bases remained unmatched. Germline loops: CDR1 SGHAT, CDR2 FQNNGV. The CDR3 region has the DNA TGTGCCAGCAGCTTGATTCTAGCGGGGCACCAAGAGACCCAGTACTTC. It yields the protein CASSLILAGHQETQYF.

This chain joins TRBV24-1 and TRBJ2-3; tentative D call: TRBD1 (6 bases). The CDR3 covers 15 residues. V was pared by 4 bases and J by 0 bases, with 10 bases between. The germline CDR1 and CDR2 sequences are KGHDR and SFDVKD. The CDR3 protein is CATSDPDSSTDTQYF. The CDR3 bases are TGTGCCACCAGTGACCCGGACAGTAGCACAGATACGCAGTATTTT.

The rearrangement joins TRBV29-1 to TRBJ1-2; the D is unclear. Germline CDR1 is SQVTM and CDR2 is ANQGSEA. Trimming pared 3 bases from V and 5 bases from J, leaving 7 bases between. The CDR3 totals 11 residues. CDR3 DNA sequence: TGCAGCGTTGAGGGGTCTTATGGCTACACCTTC. Translated: CSVEGSYGYTF.

The chain has TRBV30 and TRBJ2-1, with 8 nucleotides matching TRBD2. Germline trimming cut 5 bases from V and 5 bases from J; bases unmatched to any gene: 2. Germline V gives CDR1 GTSNPN, CDR2 SVGIG (reference sequence). This CDR3 region has 12 residues. The CDR3 bases are TGTGCCTGGGCGGGGGGCCACAATGAGCAGTTCTTC. Residues: CAWAGGHNEQFF.

The V and J genes are TRBV7-6 and TRBJ2-2; 8 nucleotides agree with TRBD1. V dropped 7 bases and J dropped 1; count of bases not matched to a gene: 8. This CDR3 contains 16 residues. Looked up from germline, CDR1 is SGHVS and CDR2 is FNYEAQ. The DNA of the CDR3 is TGTGCCAGCAACCAGCCCGGACAGGGGAACACCGGGGAGCTGTTTTTT. Protein product: CASNQPGQGNTGELFF.

This clone was seen just once. The V gene is TRBV11-3, the J gene TRBJ2-1, with TRBD1 as a possible D gene (7 bases). The CDR3 is made up of 14 amino acids. Deletions cut 1 base from V and 7 bases from J, with 11 bases between. Germline V gene sequence: CDR1 SGHNT, CDR2 YENEEA. The CDR3 region is CASSLATGRNEQFF. The CDR3 region has the DNA TGTGCCAGCAGCTTAGCGACAGGGAGGAATGAGCAGTTCTTC.

This clone has a handful of counts. The CDR3 spells CASRIPLGGYTF. Here the CDR3 DNA reads TGTGCAAGTCGCATCCCTTTAGGAGGCTACACCTTC. This chain joins TRBV12-2 and TRBJ1-2. TRBV12-2 is tagged as a pseudogene. The CDR3 sequence is 12 residues long.

This clone was counted a single time. This chain joins TRBV7-8 and TRBJ2-2, with D unclear. The ends were cut back, 0 bases at V and 3 bases at J, with 14 bases in the middle. Germline V lookup: CDR1 SGHVS, CDR2 FQNEAQ. This CDR3 has 17 amino acids. The CDR3, as DNA: TGTGCCAGCAGCTTAGCGTTATCGGGTGTCGACACCGGGGAGCTGTTTTTT. Its translation: CASSLALSGVDTGELFF. The whole variable domain, filled in from reference TRBV7-8 and TRBJ2-2, reads GAGVSQSPRYKVAKRGQDVALRCDPISGHVSLFWYQQALGQGPEFLTYFQNEAQLDKSGLPSDRFFAERPEGSVSTLKIQRTQQEDSAVYLCASSLALSGVDTGELFFGEGSRLTVL.

The V and J genes are TRBV5-6 and TRBJ1-2, with D perhaps TRBD1 (5 bases). Trimming cost V 1 base and J 4 bases, with 14 bases left between them. The CDR3 has 15 amino acids. In germline, CDR1 is SGHDT, CDR2 YYEEEE. CDR3 sequence: CASSLSRAGFYGYTF. The CDR3 coding sequence is TGTGCCAGCAGCTTGAGCAGGGCCGGATTCTATGGCTACACCTTC.

This chain links TRBV9 with TRBJ2-5; TRBD1 or TRBD2 may be the D gene (5 bases each). The ends were cut back, 0 bases at V and 2 bases at J, with 8 bases in the middle. There are 14 residues in the CDR3. Germline V gene data show CDR1 as SGDLS and CDR2 as YYNGEE. CDR3 nucleotides: TGTGCCAGCAGCGTAGGGGACGGTCAAGAGACCCAGTACTTC. Translated, it gives CASSVGDGQETQYF.

This clone was observed a handful of times. This chain joins TRBV6-5 and TRBJ2-2; D remains ambiguous. This CDR3 is built from 11 residues. Deletions cut 8 bases from V and 3 bases from J, with 4 bases between. Germline V CDR1 and CDR2: MNHEY, SVGAGI. CDR3 loop: CASGYTGELFF. DNA for the CDR3: TGTGCCAGCGGATACACCGGGGAGCTGTTTTTT.

This chain connects TRBV7-9 to TRBJ1-1; no clear D gene. The CDR3 sequence is 12 residues long. Looked up from germline, CDR1 is SEHNR and CDR2 is FQNEAQ (reference sequence). V lost 5 bases, J lost 4 bases, and 8 bases lay in between. The CDR3 DNA reads as TGTGCCAGCAGCGCTCAGTCCACTGAAGCTTTCTTT. Protein: CASSAQSTEAFF.

This chain joins TRBV4-1 and TRBJ2-7; a weak D match, TRBD2 (5 bases). The V end was cut by 4 bases, the J end by 6 bases, with 25 bases between. Germline values: CDR1 MGHRA, CDR2 YSYEKL. The CDR3 runs to 17 residues. The CDR3 DNA follows: TGCGCCAGCAGCCCCACGTTTGATGAGCCCCCACGGGGCGAGCAGTACTTC. Translation gives CASSPTFDEPPRGEQYF.

The rearrangement joins TRBV5-1 to TRBJ2-7; D is ambiguous. The germline CDR1 and CDR2 sequences are SGHRS and YFSETQ. Trimming took off 0 bases at V and 6 bases at J, with 10 bases between the two ends. The CDR3 loop spans 13 amino acids. Written as DNA, the CDR3 is TGCGCCAGCAGCTTGGAAGCTAGTACCGAGCAGTACTTC. This translates into CASSLEASTEQYF.

V usage is TRBV19 and J usage is TRBJ2-1, with D perhaps assigned TRBD1 or TRBD2 (5 bases each). Germline assignment: CDR1 LNHDA and CDR2 SQIVND (reference sequence). The V gene lost 6 bases and the J gene lost 3 bases, with 12 bases spanning the gap. This CDR3 is built from 14 residues. CDR3 protein: CASSHPGGYNEQFF. The CDR3, as DNA: TGTGCCAGTAGCCACCCTGGGGGCTACAATGAGCAGTTCTTC.

The CDR3 reads CASSARQGTYEQYF. DNA of the CDR3: TGCGCCAGCAGTGCCCGACAGGGGACCTACGAGCAGTACTTC. The rearrangement joins TRBV10-2 to TRBJ2-7; TRBD1 aligns across 8 bases. Germline V lookup: CDR1 WSHSY, CDR2 SAAADI. Unmatched junction bases numbered 4, after V lost 4 bases and J lost 2 bases. This CDR3 has 14 amino acids.

This clone was found once. The chain carries TRBV6-4 and TRBJ2-5; the match to TRBD2 covers 7 bases. V lost 7 bases and J lost 3; bases outside the gene matches: 11. Germline V gives CDR1 MRHNA, CDR2 SNTAGT. The CDR3 is 15 amino acids. The CDR3 DNA reads as TGTGCCAGCATTGTAGGCGGGAGAGAGGAAGAGACCCAGTACTTC. Its translation is CASIVGGREEETQYF.

This chain links TRBV7-6 with TRBJ1-1; TRBD1 matches 7 bases. Trimming removed 1 base from V and 5 bases from J; junction bases left unmatched: 7. Germline CDR1 and CDR2: SGHVS and FNYEAQ. The CDR3 has 15 amino acids. CDR3 sequence reads: CASSLVGGRTTEAFF. DNA for the CDR3: TGTGCCAGCAGCTTAGTAGGGGGCAGGACGACTGAAGCTTTCTTT.